The source of this T cell receptor beta chain is a study of vaccination and CD4 T cells after COVID-19. The sample's treatment: roughly 10-day PBMC culture with coronavirus spike peptide pools or control peptides (ViraFEST assay). With the Oncomine TCR Beta short-read assay, DNA from cultured CD4+ T cells was sequenced. Cultures of CD4+ T cells served as the source for extracting genomic DNA. TCRdb analysed the PCR reads with MiXCR anew, one entry per CDR3 protein. Of some 15,000 distinct CDR3 sequences detected, 35% to 40% appear once; the ten largest clones hold around 12%. Turning to this clonotype: Its antigen is currently unknown.

V was shortened by 7 bases and J by 6 bases, with 13 bases between the two germline ends. Germline CDR1 MDHEN, CDR2 SYDVKM. This CDR3 has 12 residues. The genes are TRBV28 and TRBJ2-7; perhaps TRBD1 as D (6 bases). The sample was CD4+ T cells from blood, cultured in vitro. The receptor was isolated from a human donor who had recovered from COVID-19. The CDR3 reads CASTTGWREQYF. In DNA form, the CDR3 reads TGTGCCAGCACAACAGGGTGGCGCGAGCAGTACTTC.